This T cell receptor (beta chain) emerged from a study of T cells in tumors after PD-1 blockade. Study context: Some patients also took daily vismodegib 150 mg during anti-PD-1 treatment. Peripheral blood samples averaged around 38,000 unique clonotypes and 95,000 to 120,000 templates.

General study results and limits: Peripheral recruitment is suggested, as some novel exhausted tumor clones were in pre-treatment blood.

The table came from immunoSEQ multiplex PCR; TCRdb's copy has only in-frame clones and leaves some out. Of about 48,000 clones listed, approximately 84% are singletons. Tumor or blood genomic DNA was sequenced, with inputs of about 616 ng to 6,500 ng. With regard to this clone: Its antigen is not identified.

This sample comprised PBMCs, obtained before anti-PD-1 treatment. This clonotype originated in a human donor with basal cell carcinoma.

DNA for the CDR3: TGTGCCAGCAGTGCCACTAGCGGGGATGGCACAGATACGCAGTATTTT. Its protein is CASSATSGDGTDTQYF. This chain links TRBV6-4 with TRBJ2-3; TRBD2 matches at 10 bases. Germline loops: CDR1 MRHNA, CDR2 SNTAGT. CDR3 length equals 16 residues. The J segment lost 1 base and the V segment lost 4 bases, leaving 5 bases of the junction unmatched.